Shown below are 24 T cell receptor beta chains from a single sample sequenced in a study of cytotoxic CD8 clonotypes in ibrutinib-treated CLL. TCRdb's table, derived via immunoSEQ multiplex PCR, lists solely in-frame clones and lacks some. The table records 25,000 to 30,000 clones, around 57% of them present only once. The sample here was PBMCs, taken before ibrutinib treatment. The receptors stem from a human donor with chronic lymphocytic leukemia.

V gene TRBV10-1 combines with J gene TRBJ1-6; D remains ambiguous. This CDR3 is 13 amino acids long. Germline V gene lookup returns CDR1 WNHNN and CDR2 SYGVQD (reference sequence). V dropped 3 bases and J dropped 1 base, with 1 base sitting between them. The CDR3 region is CASSDSYNSPLHF. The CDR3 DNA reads TGCGCCAGCAGTGATTCCTATAATTCACCCCTCCACTTT.

In DNA form, the CDR3 reads TGTGCCAGCCATTGGGGAGGGGTGAACACTGAAGCTTTCTTT. Residues: CASHWGGVNTEAFF. The rearrangement uses TRBV19 and TRBJ1-1; D might be TRBD1 (5 bases). V lost 9 bases, J lost 0 bases, and 14 bases lay in between. CDR1 and CDR2 (germline): LNHDA, SQIVND (reference sequence). This CDR3 is 14 amino acids long. The whole variable domain, remainder taken from reference TRBV19 and TRBJ1-1, is DGGITQSPKYLFRKEGQNVTLSCEQNLNHDAMYWYRQDPGQGLRLIYYSQIVNDFQKGDIAEGYSVSREKKESFPLTVTSAQKNPTAFYLCASHWGGVNTEAFFGQGTRLTVV.

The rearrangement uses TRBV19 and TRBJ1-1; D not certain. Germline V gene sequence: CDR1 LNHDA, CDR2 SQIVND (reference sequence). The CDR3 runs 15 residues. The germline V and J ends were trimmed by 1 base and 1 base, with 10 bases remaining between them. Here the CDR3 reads CASSIAAGSNTEAFF. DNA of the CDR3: TGTGCCAGTAGTATAGCAGCAGGTTCGAACACTGAAGCTTTCTTT.

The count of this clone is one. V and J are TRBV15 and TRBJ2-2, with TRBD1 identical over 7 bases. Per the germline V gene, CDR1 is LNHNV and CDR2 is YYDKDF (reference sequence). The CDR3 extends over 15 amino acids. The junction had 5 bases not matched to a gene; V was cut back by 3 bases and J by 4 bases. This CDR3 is CATSSLGQTTGELFF. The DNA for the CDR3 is TGTGCCACCAGCAGCCTGGGACAGACCACCGGGGAGCTGTTTTTT.

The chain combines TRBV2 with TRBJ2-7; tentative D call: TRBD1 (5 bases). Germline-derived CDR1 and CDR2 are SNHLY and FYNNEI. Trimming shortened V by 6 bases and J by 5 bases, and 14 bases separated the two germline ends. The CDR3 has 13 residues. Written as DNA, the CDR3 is TGTGCCAGCAGAGGGGAAGGGTGGGACGAGCAGTACTTC. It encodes CASRGEGWDEQYF.

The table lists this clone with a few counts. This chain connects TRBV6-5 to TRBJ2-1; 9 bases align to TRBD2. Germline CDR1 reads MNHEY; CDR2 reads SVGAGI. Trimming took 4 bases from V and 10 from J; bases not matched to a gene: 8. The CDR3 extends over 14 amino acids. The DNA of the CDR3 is TGTGCCAGCAGTTCACCCCCTAGCGGGAAAGAGCAGTTCTTC. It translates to CASSSPPSGKEQFF.

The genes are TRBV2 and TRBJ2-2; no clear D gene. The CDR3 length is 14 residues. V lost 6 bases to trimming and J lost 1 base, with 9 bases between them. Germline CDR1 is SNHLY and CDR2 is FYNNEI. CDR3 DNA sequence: TGTGCCAGCAGGGTTGGACGGAACACCGGGGAGCTGTTTTTT. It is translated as CASRVGRNTGELFF.

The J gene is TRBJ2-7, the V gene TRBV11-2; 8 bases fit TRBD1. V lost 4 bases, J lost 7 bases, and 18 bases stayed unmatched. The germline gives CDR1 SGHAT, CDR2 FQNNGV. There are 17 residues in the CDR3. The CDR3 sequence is CASSSTGPRRGRGEQYF. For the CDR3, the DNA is TGTGCCAGCAGCTCGACGGGGCCCCGCAGGGGGCGGGGAGAGCAGTACTTC.

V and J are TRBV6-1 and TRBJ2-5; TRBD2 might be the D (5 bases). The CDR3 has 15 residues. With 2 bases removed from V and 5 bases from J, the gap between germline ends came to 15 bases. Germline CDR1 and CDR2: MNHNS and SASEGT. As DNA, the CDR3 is TGTGCCAGCAGTGAATCCCCCCTAGCCCAGGAGACCCAGTACTTC. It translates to CASSESPLAQETQYF.

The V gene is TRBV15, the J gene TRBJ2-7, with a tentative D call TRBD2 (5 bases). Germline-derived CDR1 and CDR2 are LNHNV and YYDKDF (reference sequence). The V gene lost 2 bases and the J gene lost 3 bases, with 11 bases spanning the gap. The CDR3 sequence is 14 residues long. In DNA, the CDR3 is TGTGCCACCAGCAGACCACTAGTAAACTACGAGCAGTACTTC. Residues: CATSRPLVNYEQYF.

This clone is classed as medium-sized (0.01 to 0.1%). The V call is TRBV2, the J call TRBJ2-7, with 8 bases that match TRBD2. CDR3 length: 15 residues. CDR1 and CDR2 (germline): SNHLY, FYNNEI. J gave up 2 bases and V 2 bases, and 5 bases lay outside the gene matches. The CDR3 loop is CASSEWAGGPYEQYF. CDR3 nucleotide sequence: TGTGCCAGCAGTGAATGGGCGGGAGGCCCCTACGAGCAGTACTTC. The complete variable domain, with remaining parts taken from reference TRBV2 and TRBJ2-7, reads EPEVTQTPSHQVTQMGQEVILRCVPISNHLYFYWYRQILGQKVEFLVSFYNNEISEKSEIFDDQFSVERPDGSNFTLKIRSTKLEDSAMYFCASSEWAGGPYEQYFGPGTRLTVT.

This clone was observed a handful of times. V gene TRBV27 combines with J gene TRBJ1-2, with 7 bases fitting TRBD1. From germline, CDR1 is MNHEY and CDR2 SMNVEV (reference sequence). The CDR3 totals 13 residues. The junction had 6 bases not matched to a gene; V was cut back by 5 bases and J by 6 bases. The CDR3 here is CASSPRQGDGYTF. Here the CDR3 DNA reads TGTGCCAGCAGTCCCCGACAGGGAGATGGCTACACCTTC.

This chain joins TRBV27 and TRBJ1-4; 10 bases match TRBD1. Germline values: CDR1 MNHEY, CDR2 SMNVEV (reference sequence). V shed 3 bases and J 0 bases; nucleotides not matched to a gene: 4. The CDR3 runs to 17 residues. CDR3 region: CASSLSGTGATNEKLFF. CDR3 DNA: TGTGCCAGCAGTTTGTCCGGGACAGGGGCAACTAATGAAAAACTGTTTTTT.

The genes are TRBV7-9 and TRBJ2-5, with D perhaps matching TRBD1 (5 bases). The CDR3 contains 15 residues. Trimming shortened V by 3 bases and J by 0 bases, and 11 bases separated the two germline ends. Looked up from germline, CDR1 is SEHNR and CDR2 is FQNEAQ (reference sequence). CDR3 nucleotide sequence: TGTGCCAGCAGCTTGACAGATAAGTACCAAGAGACCCAGTACTTC. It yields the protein CASSLTDKYQETQYF.

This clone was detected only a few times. CDR3 residues: CASSQDPLAVTEAFF. Here the CDR3 DNA reads TGCGCCAGCAGCCAAGATCCCCTTGCGGTGACTGAAGCTTTCTTT. V gene TRBV4-1 combines with J gene TRBJ1-1; D remains ambiguous. V gave up 0 bases and J gave up 5 bases, with 13 bases separating them. The CDR3 extends over 15 amino acids. Germline lookup yields CDR1 MGHRA and CDR2 YSYEKL.

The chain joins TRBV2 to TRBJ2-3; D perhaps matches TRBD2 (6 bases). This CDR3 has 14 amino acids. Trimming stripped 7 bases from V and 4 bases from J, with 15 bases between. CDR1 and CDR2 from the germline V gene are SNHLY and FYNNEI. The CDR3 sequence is CASKGLQVADTQYF. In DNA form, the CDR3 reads TGTGCCAGCAAGGGACTTCAAGTGGCAGATACGCAGTATTTT.

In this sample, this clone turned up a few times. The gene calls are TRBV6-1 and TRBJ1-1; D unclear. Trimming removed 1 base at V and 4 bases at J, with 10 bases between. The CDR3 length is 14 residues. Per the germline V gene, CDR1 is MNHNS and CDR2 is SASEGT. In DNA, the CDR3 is TGTGCCAGCAGTGAAGTCGGGGAAAGCACTGAAGCTTTCTTT. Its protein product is CASSEVGESTEAFF.

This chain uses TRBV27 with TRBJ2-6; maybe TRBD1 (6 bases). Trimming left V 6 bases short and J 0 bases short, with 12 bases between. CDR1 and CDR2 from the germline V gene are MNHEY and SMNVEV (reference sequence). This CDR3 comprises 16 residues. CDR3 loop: CASRPTGFSGANVLTF. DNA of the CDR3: TGTGCCAGCAGGCCGACAGGCTTCTCTGGGGCCAACGTCCTGACTTTC.

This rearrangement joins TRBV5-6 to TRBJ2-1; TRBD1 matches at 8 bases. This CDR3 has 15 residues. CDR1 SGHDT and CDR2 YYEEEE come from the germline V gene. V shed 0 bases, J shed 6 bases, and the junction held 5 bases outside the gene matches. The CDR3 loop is CASSLEGDRINEQFF. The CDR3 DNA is TGTGCCAGCAGCTTGGAGGGGGACAGGATCAATGAGCAGTTCTTC. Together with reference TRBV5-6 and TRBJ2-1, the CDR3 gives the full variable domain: DAGVTQSPTHLIKTRGQQVTLRCSPKSGHDTVSWYQQALGQGPQFIFQYYEEEERQRGNFPDRFSGHQFPNYSSELNVNALLLGDSALYLCASSLEGDRINEQFFGPGTRLTVL.

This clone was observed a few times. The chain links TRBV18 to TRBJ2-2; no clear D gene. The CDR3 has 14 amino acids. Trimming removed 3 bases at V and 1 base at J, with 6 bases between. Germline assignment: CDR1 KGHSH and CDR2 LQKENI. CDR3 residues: CASSPGMNTGELFF. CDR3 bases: TGTGCCAGCTCACCGGGTATGAACACCGGGGAGCTGTTTTTT.

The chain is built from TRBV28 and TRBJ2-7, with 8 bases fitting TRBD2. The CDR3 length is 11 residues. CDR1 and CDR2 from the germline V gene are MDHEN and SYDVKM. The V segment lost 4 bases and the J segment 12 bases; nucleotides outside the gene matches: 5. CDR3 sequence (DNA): TGTGCCAGCAGTTCTCCGCGGGAGGTGTACTTC. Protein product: CASSSPREVYF. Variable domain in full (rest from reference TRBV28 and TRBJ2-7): DVKVTQSSRYLVKRTGEKVFLECVQDMDHENMFWYRQDPGLGLRLIYFSYDVKMKEKGDIPEGYSVSREKKERFSLILESASTNQTSMYLCASSSPREVYFGPGTRLTVT.

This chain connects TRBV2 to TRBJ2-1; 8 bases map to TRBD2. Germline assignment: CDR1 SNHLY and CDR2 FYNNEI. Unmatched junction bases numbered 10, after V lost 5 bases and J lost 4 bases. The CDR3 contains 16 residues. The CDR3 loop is CASSYPGGLRYNEQFF. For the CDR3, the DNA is TGTGCCAGCAGTTACCCGGGGGGGTTAAGGTACAATGAGCAGTTCTTC.

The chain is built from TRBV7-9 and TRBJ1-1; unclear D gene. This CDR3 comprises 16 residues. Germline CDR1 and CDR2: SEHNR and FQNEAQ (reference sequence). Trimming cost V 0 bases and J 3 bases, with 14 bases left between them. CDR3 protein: CASSLALAIGDTEAFF. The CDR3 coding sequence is TGTGCCAGCAGCTTAGCGTTGGCAATCGGGGACACTGAAGCTTTCTTT.

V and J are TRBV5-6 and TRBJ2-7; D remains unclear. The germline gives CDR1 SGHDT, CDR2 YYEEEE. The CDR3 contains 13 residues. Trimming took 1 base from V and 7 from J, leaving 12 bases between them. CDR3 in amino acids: CASSLYNLAEQYF. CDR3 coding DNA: TGTGCCAGCAGCTTGTACAACCTCGCGGAGCAGTACTTC.